The 26 T cell receptor beta chains in this list originate from one sample, sequenced in a study of blood T cell repertoires in COVID-19. This table comes from immunoSEQ multiplex PCR, and its TCRdb copy is limited to in-frame clones, with some not included. The sample lists approximately 670,000 clones, around 89% occurring once. The sequenced sample was peripheral blood. The receptor source for this set is a woman younger than 30 with acute or convalescent COVID-19.

A remark on this clone: The sample contains more than one DNA sequence encoding this CDR3. The chain employs TRBV25-1 and TRBJ1-2; D possibly corresponds to TRBD1 (5 bases). Germline CDR1 MGHDK, CDR2 SYGVNS. V dropped 6 bases and J dropped 4 bases, with 12 bases sitting between them. The CDR3 length is 13 residues. The CDR3 reads CASSDGTSYGYTF. CDR3 in DNA: TGTGCCAGCAGCGATGGGACTTCCTATGGCTACACCTTC.

The chain recombines TRBV6-5 with TRBJ1-2; a possible D gene is TRBD1 (6 bases). V gave up 2 bases and J gave up 10 bases, with 20 bases separating them. The CDR3 has 15 residues. In germline, CDR1 is MNHEY, CDR2 SVGAGI. CDR3 DNA: TGTGCCAGCAGTTACCGAAATCCGGGACACCTCGCCTACACCTTC. It yields the protein CASSYRNPGHLAYTF.

This rearrangement joins TRBV6-2 or TRBV6-3 to TRBJ1-1; 7 nucleotides match TRBD1. J lost 1 base, V lost 4 bases, and 3 bases had no gene match. Looked up from germline, CDR1 is MNHEY and CDR2 is SVGEGT. CDR3 length: 14 amino acids. This chain's CDR3 is CASSLYRGNTEAFF. In DNA, the CDR3 is TGTGCCAGCAGTTTATACAGGGGGAACACTGAAGCTTTCTTT.

The chain employs TRBV9 and TRBJ1-1; no reliable D call. Germline CDR1 is SGDLS and CDR2 is YYNGEE. The CDR3 length is 13 residues. The CDR3 reads CAVNRRMSTEAFF. The CDR3 nucleotides read TGTGCGGTCAATCGCAGGATGAGCACTGAAGCTTTCTTT.

This rearrangement joins TRBV6-1 to TRBJ1-5, with a tentative D call TRBD1 (5 bases). The CDR3 has 17 amino acids. Germline CDR1 MNHNS, CDR2 SASEGT. Trimming took off 0 bases at V and 4 bases at J, with 16 bases between the two ends. DNA for the CDR3: TGTGCCAGCAGTGAAGCGAAGGGGCTTAGACCAAATCAGCCCCAGCATTTT. Its translation: CASSEAKGLRPNQPQHF.

About this clone: In the same sample, other DNA sequences code for this CDR3. The chain carries TRBV9 and TRBJ1-6; D not resolved. Germline CDR1 is SGDLS and CDR2 is YYNGEE. The CDR3 sequence is 16 residues long. Trimming cost V 3 bases and J 0 bases, with 10 bases left between them. CDR3 nucleotides: TGTGCCAGCAGCGGCCGGGTGAGCTCCTATAATTCACCCCTCCACTTT. It is translated as CASSGRVSSYNSPLHF.

As regards this clone: One end of the junction does not line up with germline, which may come from a read error. The chain carries TRBV27 and TRBJ1-2; 7 positions match TRBD1. Germline CDR1 reads MNHEY; CDR2 reads SMNVEV (reference sequence). CDR3 length: 11 amino acids. CDR3 in DNA: TGTGCCACACAGGGGCCCTATGACTACACCTTC. It translates to CATQGPYDYTF.

This clone was counted a few times. V and J are TRBV7-9 and TRBJ1-1, with 7 bases lining up with TRBD1. CDR1 is SEHNR and CDR2 is FQNEAQ in the germline V gene (reference sequence). The J segment lost 4 bases and the V segment lost 6 bases, leaving 14 bases of the junction unmatched. This CDR3 comprises 16 residues. The CDR3 DNA is TGTGCCAGCAGGGCCGGGACAGACCGATCTGGCACTGAAGCTTTCTTT. Translated: CASRAGTDRSGTEAFF.

The chain combines TRBV4-1 with TRBJ2-5, with 14 bases aligning to TRBD2. After removal of 3 bases from V and 5 bases from J, the junction contained 2 bases not matched to a gene. The CDR3 extends over 15 amino acids. The germline gives CDR1 MGHRA, CDR2 YSYEKL. CDR3 loop: CASSQGLAGEETQYF. The CDR3 coding sequence is TGCGCCAGCAGCCAGGGACTAGCGGGGGAGGAGACCCAGTACTTC.

The chain recombines TRBV7-8 with TRBJ2-6; TRBD1 matches at 7 bases. V trimming: 5 bases; J trimming: 2 bases; junction bases outside the gene matches: 9. The CDR3 length is 17 residues. The germline gives CDR1 SGHVS, CDR2 FQNEAQ. CDR3 in amino acids: CASSPAADRAGANVLTF. The DNA for the CDR3 is TGTGCCAGCAGCCCCGCGGCCGACAGGGCTGGGGCCAACGTCCTGACTTTC. Full variable domain (missing parts from reference TRBV7-8 and TRBJ2-6): GAGVSQSPRYKVAKRGQDVALRCDPISGHVSLFWYQQALGQGPEFLTYFQNEAQLDKSGLPSDRFFAERPEGSVSTLKIQRTQQEDSAVYLCASSPAADRAGANVLTFGAGSRLTVL.

This sequence joins TRBV10-3 and TRBJ2-5; unclear D gene. Germline-derived CDR1 and CDR2 are ENHRY and SYGVKD. The CDR3 sequence is 14 residues long. V was pared by 3 bases and J by 2 bases, with 10 bases between. CDR3 sequence (DNA): TGTGCCATCAGTGACCAGTTATTGCAAGAGACCCAGTACTTC. This codes for CAISDQLLQETQYF.

The chain recombines TRBV29-1 with TRBJ1-2; D is possibly TRBD1 (6 bases). The CDR3 totals 14 residues. CDR1 SQVTM and CDR2 ANQGSEA come from the germline V gene. The V end was cut by 1 base, the J end by 7 bases, with 16 bases between. The CDR3 is CSVEVGARRFGYTF. CDR3 sequence (DNA): TGCAGCGTTGAAGTGGGGGCGCGTCGGTTTGGCTACACCTTC.

The chain uses TRBV4-2 and TRBJ2-7, with D maybe TRBD1 (7 bases). There are 15 residues in the CDR3. Germline V gene data show CDR1 as LGHNA and CDR2 as YNFKEQ. Trimming shortened V by 3 bases and J by 2 bases, and 14 bases separated the two germline ends. The CDR3 DNA follows: TGTGCCAGCAGCCAGGCTGCCAGGGGGGCCTACGAGCAGTACTTC. It encodes CASSQAARGAYEQYF.

V and J are TRBV5-6 and TRBJ2-2; a weak D match, TRBD1 (6 bases). CDR3 size: 12 residues. Germline CDR1 is SGHDT and CDR2 is YYEEEE. V shed 6 bases and J shed 6 bases, with 9 bases lying between them. CDR3 sequence (DNA): TGTGCCAGCAACACAGGGTCCGGGGAGCTGTTTTTT. Translation gives CASNTGSGELFF.

V usage is TRBV7-7 and J usage is TRBJ2-1; TRBD1 is a possible D gene (6 bases). The CDR3 spans 13 residues. The germline gives CDR1 SSHAT, CDR2 FNYEAQ (reference sequence). Trimming removed 4 bases from V and 5 bases from J, with 9 bases in between. The CDR3 nucleotides read TGTGCCAGCAGCTGGACAGCGAACAATGAGCAGTTCTTC. Its translation is CASSWTANNEQFF.

V and J are TRBV6-5 and TRBJ1-1; D is uncertain. The V end lost 6 bases, the J end lost 8 bases, and 13 bases lay between the germline ends. CDR1 and CDR2 from the germline V gene are MNHEY and SVGAGI. The CDR3 is made up of 12 amino acids. The CDR3 sequence is CASSHSLTEAFF. CDR3 bases: TGTGCCAGCAGCCACAGCCTGACCGAAGCTTTCTTT.

In regard to this clone: It is unclear where the CDR3 begins or ends on the DNA, so no DNA is shown, and the CDR3 is as TCRdb lists it. The chain carries TRBV5-6 and TRBJ1-4; the DNA was not compared with TRBD1, the D call given in the table. Germline V gene lookup returns CDR1 SGHDT and CDR2 YYEEEE. Ends included, the CDR3 has 17 residues. The CDR3 loop is CASSFGPGGLTNEKLFF.

This chain links TRBV9 with TRBJ1-5, with D possibly matching TRBD1 (6 bases). The CDR3 contains 14 residues. With 4 bases removed from V and 3 bases from J, the gap between germline ends came to 11 bases. Germline V gives CDR1 SGDLS, CDR2 YYNGEE. CDR3 DNA: TGTGCCAGCAGCCCCTCAGGGGACAATCAGCCCCAGCATTTT. It encodes CASSPSGDNQPQHF.

The chain is built from TRBV7-8 and TRBJ1-2; TRBD1 matches 7 bases. Unmatched junction bases numbered 11, after V lost 2 bases and J lost 11 bases. Per the germline V gene, CDR1 is SGHVS and CDR2 is FQNEAQ. The CDR3 spans 14 residues. CDR3: CASSLSRDSYEYTF. The CDR3 region has the DNA TGTGCCAGCAGCTTATCGAGGGACAGCTACGAGTACACCTTC. Using reference TRBV7-8 and TRBJ1-2 for the parts outside the CDR3, the full variable domain is GAGVSQSPRYKVAKRGQDVALRCDPISGHVSLFWYQQALGQGPEFLTYFQNEAQLDKSGLPSDRFFAERPEGSVSTLKIQRTQQEDSAVYLCASSLSRDSYEYTFGSGTRLTVV.

The sample holds a few counts of this clone. This rearrangement joins TRBV5-1 to TRBJ1-4; perhaps TRBD1 as D (6 bases). The CDR3 consists of 15 residues. V lost 0 bases, J lost 5 bases, and 11 bases lay in between. CDR1 and CDR2 (germline): SGHRS, YFSETQ. In nucleotides, the CDR3 is TGCGCCAGCAGCTTGGCCGAACAGGGAAATGAAAAACTGTTTTTT. It codes for CASSLAEQGNEKLFF.

V and J are TRBV7-8 and TRBJ1-4, with D possibly TRBD1 on 5 matching bases. Trimming removed 1 base from V and 5 bases from J, with 8 bases in between. Germline CDR1 SGHVS, CDR2 FQNEAQ. The CDR3 is made up of 14 amino acids. The CDR3 loop reads CASSLVGRNEKLFF. The CDR3 DNA reads TGTGCCAGCAGCTTAGTGGGGCGGAATGAAAAACTGTTTTTT.

The CDR3 protein is CASSPVAGAYSTDTQYF. The DNA of the CDR3 is TGTGCCAGCAGTCCTGTAGCGGGAGCCTATAGCACAGATACGCAGTATTTT. The J gene is TRBJ2-3, the V gene TRBV2; TRBD2 matches 9 bases. The CDR3 length is 17 residues. Germline trimming cut 5 bases from V and 0 bases from J; bases unmatched to any gene: 9. Germline V gene data show CDR1 as SNHLY and CDR2 as FYNNEI.

J is TRBJ1-4 and V is TRBV7-8; D is perhaps TRBD1 (5 bases). This CDR3 is 19 amino acids long. Germline CDR1 and CDR2: SGHVS and FQNEAQ. Trimming cost V 4 bases and J 0 bases, with 21 bases left between them. The DNA for the CDR3 is TGTGCCAGCAGCTCCGATACGACAGACGTTAAATCAACTAATGAAAAACTGTTTTTT. Its protein is CASSSDTTDVKSTNEKLFF. Together with reference TRBV7-8 and TRBJ1-4, the CDR3 gives the full variable domain: GAGVSQSPRYKVAKRGQDVALRCDPISGHVSLFWYQQALGQGPEFLTYFQNEAQLDKSGLPSDRFFAERPEGSVSTLKIQRTQQEDSAVYLCASSSDTTDVKSTNEKLFFGSGTQLSVL.

The V gene is TRBV5-1, the J gene TRBJ2-7; 9 bases are shared with TRBD1. The V gene's germline CDR1 is SGHRS and CDR2 YFSETQ. This CDR3 spans 16 amino acids. Trimming cost V 2 bases and J 1 base; bases outside gene matches: 7. CDR3 sequence: CASSLSGTGLSYEQYF. The CDR3 region has the DNA TGCGCCAGCAGCTTATCCGGGACAGGGTTATCCTACGAGCAGTACTTC.

The chain uses TRBV10-3 and TRBJ2-7; 10 bases match TRBD1. This CDR3 region has 15 residues. The J segment lost 5 bases and the V segment lost 2 bases, leaving 6 bases of the junction unmatched. The germline V gene encodes CDR1 ENHRY and CDR2 SYGVKD. CDR3 bases: TGTGCCATCAGTGAGCTAGACAGGGGGCCCGACGAGCAGTACTTC. This encodes CAISELDRGPDEQYF.

Comment on this clone: Other DNA sequences from this sample encode an identical CDR3 as well. The J gene is TRBJ1-5, the V gene TRBV27; D perhaps matches TRBD1 (5 bases). V shed 3 bases and J shed 0 bases, with 6 bases lying between them. Per the germline V gene, CDR1 is MNHEY and CDR2 is SMNVEV (reference sequence). CDR3 length: 14 residues. CDR3 sequence (DNA): TGTGCCAGCAGTTTGGGGGGTAGCAATCAGCCCCAGCATTTT. Translated: CASSLGGSNQPQHF.